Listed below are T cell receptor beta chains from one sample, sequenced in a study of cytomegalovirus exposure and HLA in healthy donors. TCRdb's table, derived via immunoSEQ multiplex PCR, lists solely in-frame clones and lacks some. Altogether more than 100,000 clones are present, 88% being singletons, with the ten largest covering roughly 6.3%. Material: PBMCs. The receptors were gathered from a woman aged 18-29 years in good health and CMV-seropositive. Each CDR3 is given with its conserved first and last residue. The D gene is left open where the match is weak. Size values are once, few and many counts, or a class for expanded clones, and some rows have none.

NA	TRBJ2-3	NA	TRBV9	TGTGCCAGCAGCGTTTCCGGGACTTTGGCAGATACGCAGTATTTT	CASSVSGTLADTQYF
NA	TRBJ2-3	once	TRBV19	TGTGCCAGTAGTACCCATCCTTCGCGGGGCCGCACAGATACGCAGTATTTT	CASSTHPSRGRTDTQYF
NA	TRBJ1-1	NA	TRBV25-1	TGTGCCAGCAGTGAATATCGGGATCGGGAAGCTTTCTTT	CASSEYRDREAFF
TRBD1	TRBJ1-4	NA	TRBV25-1	TGTGCCAGCAGTGGACAGGGGCTTAATGAAAAACTGTTTTTT	CASSGQGLNEKLFF
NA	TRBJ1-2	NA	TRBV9	TGTGCCAGCAGCGCGGCGCGGGAAGCTAACTATGGCTACACCTTC	CASSAAREANYGYTF
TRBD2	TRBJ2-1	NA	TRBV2	TGTGCCAGCAAGGGGACTAGCGGGAACAATGAGCAGTTCTTC	CASKGTSGNNEQFF
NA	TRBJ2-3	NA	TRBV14	TGTGCCAGCAGCCAATGGAAGGGGCCGAGCACAGATACGCAGTATTTT	CASSQWKGPSTDTQYF
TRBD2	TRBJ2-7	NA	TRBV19	TGTGCCAGTAGCCCAGCGGGGACCTACGAGCAGTACTTC	CASSPAGTYEQYF
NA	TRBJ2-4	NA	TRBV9	TGTGCCAGCAGCGTAGGAGCGGTTTTCGCAGCCAAAAACATTCAGTACTTC	CASSVGAVFAAKNIQYF
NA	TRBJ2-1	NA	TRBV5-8	TGTGCCAGCAGCTTGATTAGGAGCTCCTACAATGAGCAGTTCTTC	CASSLIRSSYNEQFF
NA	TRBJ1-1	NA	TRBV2	TGTGCCAGCAGTGTTTCGGGAATTCCGAACACTGAAGCTTTCTTT	CASSVSGIPNTEAFF